This entry concerns a single T cell receptor beta chain. Its antigen is not identified. This record belongs to a study of shared clonotypes between healthy human individuals. The junction had 8 bases not matched to a gene; V was cut back by 6 bases and J by 7 bases. This CDR3 has 15 amino acids. Germline assignment: CDR1 MNHEY and CDR2 SMNVEV (reference sequence). The assay was run at deep level. TCRdb's copy holds only in-frame clones and misses some; the assay was immunoSEQ multiplex PCR. The table has roughly 1,500,000 clones, about 98.5% seen once. The study's findings and limits: Unshared clonotypes carried lower generation probabilities than those common to all four donors. Tissues were not sampled, only blood, and their repertoires likely differ. Larger estimated richness was generally seen in naive subsets than in memory subsets.

The genes are TRBV27 and TRBJ2-7; 14 nucleotides line up with TRBD2. Sequencing was carried out using naive CD4+ T cells sorted from blood. Subset noted: CD45RA+ positively selected. The TCR comes from a man aged 25-45 years in good health. The chain's CDR3 is CASRPGTSGRWEQYF. Written as DNA, the CDR3 is TGTGCCAGCAGACCCGGGACTAGCGGGAGATGGGAGCAGTACTTC.